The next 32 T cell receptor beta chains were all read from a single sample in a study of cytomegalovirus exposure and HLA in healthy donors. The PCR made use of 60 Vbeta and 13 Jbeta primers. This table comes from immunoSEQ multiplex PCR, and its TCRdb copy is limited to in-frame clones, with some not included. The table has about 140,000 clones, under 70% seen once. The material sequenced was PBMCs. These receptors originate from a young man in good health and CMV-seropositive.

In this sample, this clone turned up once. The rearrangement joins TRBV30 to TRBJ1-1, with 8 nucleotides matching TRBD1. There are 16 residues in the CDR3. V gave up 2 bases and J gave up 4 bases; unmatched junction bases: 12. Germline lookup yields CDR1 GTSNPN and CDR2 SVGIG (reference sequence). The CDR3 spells CAWSKTGTGRPTEAFF. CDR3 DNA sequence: TGTGCCTGGAGTAAAACCGGGACAGGACGCCCCACTGAAGCTTTCTTT.

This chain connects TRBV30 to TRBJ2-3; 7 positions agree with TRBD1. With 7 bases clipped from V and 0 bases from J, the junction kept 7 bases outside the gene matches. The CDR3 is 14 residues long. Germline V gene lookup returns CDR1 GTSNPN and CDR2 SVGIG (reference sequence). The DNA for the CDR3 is TGTGCCTTCAACCCAGGGGGTAGCACAGATACGCAGTATTTT. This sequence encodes CAFNPGGSTDTQYF.

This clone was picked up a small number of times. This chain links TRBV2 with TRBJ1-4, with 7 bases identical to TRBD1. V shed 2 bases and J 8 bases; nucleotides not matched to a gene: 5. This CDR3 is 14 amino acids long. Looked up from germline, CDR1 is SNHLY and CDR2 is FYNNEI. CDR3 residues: CASSESQGGEKLFF. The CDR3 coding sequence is TGTGCCAGCAGTGAAAGCCAGGGGGGCGAAAAACTGTTTTTT.

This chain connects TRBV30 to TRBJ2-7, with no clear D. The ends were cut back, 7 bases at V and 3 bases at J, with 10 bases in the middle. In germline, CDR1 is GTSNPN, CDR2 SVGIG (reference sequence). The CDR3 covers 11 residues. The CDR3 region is CASATFYEQYF. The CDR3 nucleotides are TGTGCCTCCGCAACTTTCTACGAGCAGTACTTC.

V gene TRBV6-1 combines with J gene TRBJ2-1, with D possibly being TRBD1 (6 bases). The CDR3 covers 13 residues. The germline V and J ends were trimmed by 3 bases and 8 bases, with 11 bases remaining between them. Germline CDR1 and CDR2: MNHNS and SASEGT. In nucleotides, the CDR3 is TGTGCCAGCAGTGAGCACAGGGTCGATGAGCAGTTCTTC. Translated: CASSEHRVDEQFF.

The CDR3 DNA reads as TGTGCCAGTATTAATACCGGGACAGGGTTTGTTGAGCAGTTCTTC. This gives the protein CASINTGTGFVEQFF. The chain has TRBV19 and TRBJ2-1, with 9 bases aligning to TRBD1. CDR1 is LNHDA, CDR2 SQIVND, per germline (reference sequence). The CDR3 is made up of 15 amino acids. The V and J ends lost 7 bases and 9 bases, in that order; junction bases with no gene match: 13.

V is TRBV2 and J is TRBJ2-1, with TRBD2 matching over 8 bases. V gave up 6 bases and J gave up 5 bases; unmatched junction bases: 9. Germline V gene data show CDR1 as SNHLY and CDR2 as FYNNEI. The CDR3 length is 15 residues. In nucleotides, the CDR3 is TGTGCCAGCAGATTCTATAGCGGGAAAAACAATGAGCAGTTCTTC. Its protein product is CASRFYSGKNNEQFF.

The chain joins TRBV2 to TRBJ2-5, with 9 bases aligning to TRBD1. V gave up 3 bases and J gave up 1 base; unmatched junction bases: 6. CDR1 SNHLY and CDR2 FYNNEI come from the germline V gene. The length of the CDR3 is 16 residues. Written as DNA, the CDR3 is TGTGCCAGCAGTGACCTAGGACAGGGGCCCCAAGAGACCCAGTACTTC. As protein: CASSDLGQGPQETQYF.

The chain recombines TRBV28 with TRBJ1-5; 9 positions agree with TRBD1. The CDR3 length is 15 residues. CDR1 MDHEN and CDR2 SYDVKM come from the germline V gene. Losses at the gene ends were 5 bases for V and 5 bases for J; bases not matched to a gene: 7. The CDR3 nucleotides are TGTGCCAGCAGTGCGGGACAGGGATTTTATCAGCCCCAGCATTTT. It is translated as CASSAGQGFYQPQHF. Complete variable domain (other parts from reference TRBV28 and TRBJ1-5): DVKVTQSSRYLVKRTGEKVFLECVQDMDHENMFWYRQDPGLGLRLIYFSYDVKMKEKGDIPEGYSVSREKKERFSLILESASTNQTSMYLCASSAGQGFYQPQHFGDGTRLSIL.

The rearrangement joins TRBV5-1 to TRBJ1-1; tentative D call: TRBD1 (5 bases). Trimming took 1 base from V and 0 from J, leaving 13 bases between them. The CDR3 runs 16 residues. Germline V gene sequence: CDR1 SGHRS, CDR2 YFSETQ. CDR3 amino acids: CASSLQPTDLNTEAFF. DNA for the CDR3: TGCGCCAGCAGCTTGCAACCGACAGATTTGAACACTGAAGCTTTCTTT.

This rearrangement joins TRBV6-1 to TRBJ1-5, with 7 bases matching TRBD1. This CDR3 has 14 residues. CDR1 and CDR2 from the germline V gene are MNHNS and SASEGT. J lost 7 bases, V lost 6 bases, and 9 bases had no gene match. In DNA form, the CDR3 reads TGTGCCAGCAGGATTAGTACAGGGGACCAGCCCCAGCATTTT. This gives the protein CASRISTGDQPQHF.

DNA of the CDR3: TGTGCCTGGAGTATCGTCGACGAGCAGTACTTC. This encodes CAWSIVDEQYF. The chain joins TRBV30 to TRBJ2-7; no clear D. Germline lookup yields CDR1 GTSNPN and CDR2 SVGIG (reference sequence). The CDR3 is made up of 11 amino acids. V was clipped by 2 bases and J by 5 bases, with 7 bases between them.

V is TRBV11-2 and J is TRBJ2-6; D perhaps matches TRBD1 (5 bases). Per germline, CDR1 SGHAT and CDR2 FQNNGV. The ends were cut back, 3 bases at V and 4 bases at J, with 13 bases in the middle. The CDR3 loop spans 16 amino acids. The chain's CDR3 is CASSLGPAWGANVLTF. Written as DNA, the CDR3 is TGTGCCAGCAGCTTGGGGCCGGCCTGGGGGGCCAACGTCCTGACTTTC.

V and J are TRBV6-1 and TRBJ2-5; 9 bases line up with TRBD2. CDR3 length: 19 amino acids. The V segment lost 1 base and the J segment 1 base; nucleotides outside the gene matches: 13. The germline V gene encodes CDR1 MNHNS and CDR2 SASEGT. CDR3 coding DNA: TGTGCCAGCAGTGAAGAAAAGGATAGCGGGAGTAATGTCCAAGAGACCCAGTACTTC. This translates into CASSEEKDSGSNVQETQYF.

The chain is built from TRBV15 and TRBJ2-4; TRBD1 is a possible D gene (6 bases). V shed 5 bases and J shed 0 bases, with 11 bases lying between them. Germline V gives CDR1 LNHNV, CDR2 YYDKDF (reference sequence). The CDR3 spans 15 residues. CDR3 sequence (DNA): TGTGCCACCAGCCAAAAAGGGGGAGCCAAAAACATTCAGTACTTC. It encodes CATSQKGGAKNIQYF.

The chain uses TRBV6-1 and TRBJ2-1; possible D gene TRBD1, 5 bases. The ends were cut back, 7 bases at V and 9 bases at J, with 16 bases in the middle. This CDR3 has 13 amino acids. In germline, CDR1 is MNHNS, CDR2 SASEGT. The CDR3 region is CASKKTREGEQFF. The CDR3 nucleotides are TGTGCCAGCAAAAAAACCAGGGAAGGTGAGCAGTTCTTC.

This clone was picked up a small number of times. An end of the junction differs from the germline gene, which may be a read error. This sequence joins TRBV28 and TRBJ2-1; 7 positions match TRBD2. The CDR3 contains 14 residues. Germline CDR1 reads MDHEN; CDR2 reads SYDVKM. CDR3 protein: CASTRAGSGPPDLF. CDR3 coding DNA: TGTGCCAGCACCCGTGCAGGTAGCGGGCCTCCAGACCTCTTC.

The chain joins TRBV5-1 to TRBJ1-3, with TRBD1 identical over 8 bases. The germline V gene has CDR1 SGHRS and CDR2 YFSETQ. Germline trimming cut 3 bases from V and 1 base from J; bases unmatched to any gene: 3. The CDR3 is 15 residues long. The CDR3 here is CASSSQGASGNTIYF. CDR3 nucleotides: TGCGCCAGCAGCTCCCAGGGGGCGTCTGGAAACACCATATATTTT.

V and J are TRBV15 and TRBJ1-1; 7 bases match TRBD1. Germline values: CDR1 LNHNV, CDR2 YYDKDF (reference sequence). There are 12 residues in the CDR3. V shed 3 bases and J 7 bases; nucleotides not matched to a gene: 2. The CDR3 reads CATSSDRDEAFF. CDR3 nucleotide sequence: TGTGCCACCAGCAGCGACAGGGATGAAGCTTTCTTT.

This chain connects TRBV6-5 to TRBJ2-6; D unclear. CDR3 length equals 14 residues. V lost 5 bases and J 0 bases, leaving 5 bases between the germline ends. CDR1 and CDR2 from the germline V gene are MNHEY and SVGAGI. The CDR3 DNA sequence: TGTGCCAGCAGTGACAACTCTGGGGCCAACGTCCTGACTTTC. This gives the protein CASSDNSGANVLTF.

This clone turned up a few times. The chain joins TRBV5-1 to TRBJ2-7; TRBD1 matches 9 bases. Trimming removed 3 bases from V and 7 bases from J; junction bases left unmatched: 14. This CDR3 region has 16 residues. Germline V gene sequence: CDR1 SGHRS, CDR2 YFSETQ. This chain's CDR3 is CASSSLTGTGIYEQYF. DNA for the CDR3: TGCGCCAGCAGCTCCCTCACCGGGACAGGGATCTATGAGCAGTACTTC.

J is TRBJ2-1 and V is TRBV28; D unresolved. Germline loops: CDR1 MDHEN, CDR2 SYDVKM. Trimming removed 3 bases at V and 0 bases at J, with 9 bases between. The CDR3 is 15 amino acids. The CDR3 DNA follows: TGTGCCAGCAGTTTGATCCCTAGCTCCTACAATGAGCAGTTCTTC. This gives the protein CASSLIPSSYNEQFF.

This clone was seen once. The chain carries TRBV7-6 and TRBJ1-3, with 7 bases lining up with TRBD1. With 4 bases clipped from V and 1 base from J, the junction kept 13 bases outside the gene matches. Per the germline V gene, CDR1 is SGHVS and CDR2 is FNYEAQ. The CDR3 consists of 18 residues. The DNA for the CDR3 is TGTGCCAGCAGCTCAAACCCACTACAGGGGCGATCTGGAAACACCATATATTTT. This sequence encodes CASSSNPLQGRSGNTIYF.

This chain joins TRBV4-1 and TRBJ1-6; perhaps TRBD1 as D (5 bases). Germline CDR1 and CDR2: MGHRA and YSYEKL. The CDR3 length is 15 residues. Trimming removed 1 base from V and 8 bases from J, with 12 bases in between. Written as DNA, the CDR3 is TGCGCCAGCAGCCAAGCCCACACGGGGGATTCACCCCTCCACTTT. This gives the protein CASSQAHTGDSPLHF.

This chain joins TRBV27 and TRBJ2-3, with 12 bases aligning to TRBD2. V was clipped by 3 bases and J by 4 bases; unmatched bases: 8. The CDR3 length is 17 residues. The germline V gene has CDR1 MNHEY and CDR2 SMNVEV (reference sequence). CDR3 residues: CASSLPPLAGGPDTQYF. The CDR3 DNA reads TGTGCCAGCAGTTTGCCCCCCCTAGCGGGAGGGCCAGATACGCAGTATTTT.

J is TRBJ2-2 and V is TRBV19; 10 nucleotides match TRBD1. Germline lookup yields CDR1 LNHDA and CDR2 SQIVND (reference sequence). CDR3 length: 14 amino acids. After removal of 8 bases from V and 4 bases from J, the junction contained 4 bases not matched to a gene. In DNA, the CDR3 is TGTGCCAGTCGCCGGGACAGGGGCACCGGGGAGCTGTTTTTT. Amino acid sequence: CASRRDRGTGELFF.

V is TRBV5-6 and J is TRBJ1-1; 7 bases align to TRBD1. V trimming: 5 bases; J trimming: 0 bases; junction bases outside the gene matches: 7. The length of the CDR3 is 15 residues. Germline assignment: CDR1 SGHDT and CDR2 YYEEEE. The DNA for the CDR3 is TGTGCCAGCAGTTTGAACAGGGGCGTGAACACTGAAGCTTTCTTT. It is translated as CASSLNRGVNTEAFF. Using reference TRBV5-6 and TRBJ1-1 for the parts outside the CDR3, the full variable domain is DAGVTQSPTHLIKTRGQQVTLRCSPKSGHDTVSWYQQALGQGPQFIFQYYEEEERQRGNFPDRFSGHQFPNYSSELNVNALLLGDSALYLCASSLNRGVNTEAFFGQGTRLTVV.

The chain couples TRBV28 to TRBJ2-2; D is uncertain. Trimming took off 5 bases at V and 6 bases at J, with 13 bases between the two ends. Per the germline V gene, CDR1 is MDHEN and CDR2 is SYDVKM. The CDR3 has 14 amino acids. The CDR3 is CASSPRYEAGELFF. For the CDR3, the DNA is TGTGCCAGCAGTCCGAGGTATGAGGCCGGGGAGCTGTTTTTT.

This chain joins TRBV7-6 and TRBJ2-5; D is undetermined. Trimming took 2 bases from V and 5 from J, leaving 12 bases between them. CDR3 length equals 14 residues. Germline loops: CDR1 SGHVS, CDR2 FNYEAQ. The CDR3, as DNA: TGTGCCAGCAGCTTATCCCTCGGAGTTGAGACCCAGTACTTC. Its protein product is CASSLSLGVETQYF.

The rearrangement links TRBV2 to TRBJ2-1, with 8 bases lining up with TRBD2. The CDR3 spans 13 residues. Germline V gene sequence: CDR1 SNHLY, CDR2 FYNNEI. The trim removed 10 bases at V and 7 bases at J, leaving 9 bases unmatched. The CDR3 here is CATGREPQNEQFF. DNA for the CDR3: TGTGCCACCGGGAGGGAGCCACAAAATGAGCAGTTCTTC.

The CDR3 region is CASSLALGSPTTGELFF. CDR3 DNA: TGTGCCAGCAGCTTGGCCCTGGGGAGCCCAACCACCGGGGAGCTGTTTTTT. This chain connects TRBV5-6 to TRBJ2-2, with D tentatively TRBD2 (5 bases). The V and J ends lost 0 bases and 4 bases respectively, with 16 bases between them. CDR3 size: 17 residues. Germline CDR1 is SGHDT and CDR2 is YYEEEE.

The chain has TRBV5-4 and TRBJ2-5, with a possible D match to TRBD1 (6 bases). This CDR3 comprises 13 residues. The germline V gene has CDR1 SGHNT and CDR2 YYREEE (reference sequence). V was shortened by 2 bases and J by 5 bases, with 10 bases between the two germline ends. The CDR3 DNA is TGTGCCAGCAGCTTAGGACAGAGGGAGACCCAGTACTTC. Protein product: CASSLGQRETQYF.